The sequence of this T cell receptor (beta chain) was determined in a study of blood T cell repertoires in COVID-19. Study-level background: Material from acute and convalescent COVID-19 was sourced from the United States, Italy and Spain.

V gave up 2 bases and J gave up 1 base, with 15 bases separating them. Germline values: CDR1 SGHAT, CDR2 FQNNGV. The CDR3 is 16 residues long. Method: immunoSEQ multiplex PCR; TCRdb's copy keeps in-frame clones and lacks some. The sample holds about 360,000 clones, roughly four fifths seen once. This clone was counted a few times. Sequencing input: peripheral blood. The source of this sequence is a human donor with acute or convalescent COVID-19. The donor label of this sample is uncertain. The gene calls are TRBV11-2 and TRBJ2-7, with D possibly being TRBD1 (6 bases). The CDR3 sequence is CASSLTDSLLSYEQYF. The CDR3 region has the DNA TGTGCCAGCAGCTTAACGGACAGCCTCCTTTCCTACGAGCAGTACTTC.